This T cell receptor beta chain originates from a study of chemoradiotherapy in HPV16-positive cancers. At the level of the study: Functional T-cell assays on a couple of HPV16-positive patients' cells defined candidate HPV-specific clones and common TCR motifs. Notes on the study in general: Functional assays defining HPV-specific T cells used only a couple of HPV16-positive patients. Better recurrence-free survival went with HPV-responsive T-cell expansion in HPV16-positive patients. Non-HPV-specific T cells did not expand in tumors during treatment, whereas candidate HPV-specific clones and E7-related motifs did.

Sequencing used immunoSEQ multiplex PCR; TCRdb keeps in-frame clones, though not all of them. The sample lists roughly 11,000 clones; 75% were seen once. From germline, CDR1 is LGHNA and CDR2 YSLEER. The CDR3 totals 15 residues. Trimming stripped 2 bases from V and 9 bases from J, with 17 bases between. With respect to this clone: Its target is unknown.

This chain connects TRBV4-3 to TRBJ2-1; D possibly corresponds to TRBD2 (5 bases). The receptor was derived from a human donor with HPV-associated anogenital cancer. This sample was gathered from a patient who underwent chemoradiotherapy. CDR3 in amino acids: CASSQSVGRGSEQFF. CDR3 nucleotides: TGCGCCAGCAGCCAATCCGTTGGTCGGGGAAGTGAGCAGTTCTTC.